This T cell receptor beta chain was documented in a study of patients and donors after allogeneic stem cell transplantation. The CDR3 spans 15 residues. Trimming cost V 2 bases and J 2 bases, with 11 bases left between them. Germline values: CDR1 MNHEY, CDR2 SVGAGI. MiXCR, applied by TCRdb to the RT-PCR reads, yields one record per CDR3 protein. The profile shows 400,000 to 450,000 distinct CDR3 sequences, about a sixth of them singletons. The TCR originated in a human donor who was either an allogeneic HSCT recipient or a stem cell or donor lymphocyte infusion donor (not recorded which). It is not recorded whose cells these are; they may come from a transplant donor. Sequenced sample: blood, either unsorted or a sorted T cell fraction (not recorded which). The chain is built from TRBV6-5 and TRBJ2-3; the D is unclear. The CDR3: CASSYEGSLTDTQYF. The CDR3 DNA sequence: TGTGCCAGCAGTTACGAAGGCAGCCTCACAGATACGCAGTATTTT.